Below, 13 T cell receptor beta chains from the same sample are listed, as sequenced in a study of CD8 T cells in Susac syndrome. Random-hexamer reverse transcription was applied to roughly 0.45 to 1 ug RNA. Each CDR3 protein gets one entry after TCRdb re-called the immunoSEQ multiplex PCR reads with MiXCR. The data contain roughly 120,000 distinct CDR3 sequences, about 95% of them seen just once; the ten biggest clones take up about 0.095%. Material: CD4+ T cells from PBMCs. Receptors originate from a human donor in good health.

The chain joins TRBV5-1 to TRBJ2-1; D remains ambiguous. This CDR3 comprises 15 residues. Per germline, CDR1 SGHRS and CDR2 YFSETQ. The V end lost 1 base, the J end lost 10 bases, and 18 bases lay between the germline ends. For the CDR3, the DNA is TGCGCCAGCAGCTTGTCTTGGTCCGGACGACGGGAGCAGTTCTTC. Translating gives CASSLSWSGRREQFF.

This chain connects TRBV30 to TRBJ1-6; the match to TRBD1 covers 11 bases. This CDR3 comprises 14 residues. The germline gives CDR1 GTSNPN, CDR2 SVGIG (reference sequence). V trimming: 1 base; J trimming: 9 bases; junction bases outside the gene matches: 2. The CDR3 region is CAWSGDRGSSPLHF. CDR3 in DNA: TGTGCCTGGAGTGGGGACAGGGGGTCTTCACCCCTCCACTTT. The entire variable domain, with the rest obtained from reference TRBV30 and TRBJ1-6, is as follows: SQTIHQWPATLVQPVGSPLSLECTVEGTSNPNLYWYRQAAGRGLQLLFYSVGIGQISSEVPQNLSASRPQDRQFILSSKKLLLSDSGFYLCAWSGDRGSSPLHFGNGTRLTVT.

Here the CDR3 DNA reads TGTGCCAGCAGCTTAGATCGGGGCTTAGTGACCTATGGCTACACCTTC. Its protein is CASSLDRGLVTYGYTF. This chain joins TRBV11-2 and TRBJ1-2; D perhaps matches TRBD1 (5 bases). Germline assignment: CDR1 SGHAT and CDR2 FQNNGV. V dropped 0 bases and J dropped 4 bases, with 15 bases sitting between them. This CDR3 has 16 amino acids.

The chain is built from TRBV25-1 and TRBJ2-7; the match to TRBD1 covers 8 bases. This CDR3 has 15 amino acids. With V trimmed by 1 base and J by 5 bases, 7 bases remained unmatched. The germline V gene has CDR1 MGHDK and CDR2 SYGVNS. The CDR3 nucleotides read TGTGCCAGCAGTGAATTCTCTGAGGACAGGGACGAGCAGTACTTC. Encoded protein: CASSEFSEDRDEQYF.

The rearrangement uses TRBV5-4 and TRBJ1-3; D not resolved. The CDR3 has 15 residues. The V gene's germline CDR1 is SGHNT and CDR2 YYREEE (reference sequence). Deletions cut 0 bases from V and 0 bases from J, with 7 bases between. The CDR3: CASSLGTDSGNTIYF. CDR3 bases: TGTGCCAGCAGCTTGGGGACTGACTCTGGAAACACCATATATTTT.

Here the CDR3 reads CSAYKGQGKGYEQYF. In nucleotides, the CDR3 is TGCAGTGCGTATAAGGGACAGGGAAAGGGTTACGAGCAGTACTTC. The chain links TRBV20-1 to TRBJ2-7; 9 nucleotides match TRBD1. Trimming at V came to 6 bases and at J to 4 bases, leaving 13 bases not matched to a gene. Germline CDR1 reads DFQATT; CDR2 reads SNEGSKA (reference sequence). The CDR3 covers 15 residues.

This clonotype was picked up one time. The V gene is TRBV3-1, the J gene TRBJ2-1; D is possibly TRBD1 or TRBD2 (5 bases each). Germline V CDR1 and CDR2: LGHDT, YNNKEL (reference sequence). The germline V and J ends were trimmed by 4 bases and 15 bases, with 25 bases remaining between them. The CDR3 loop spans 15 amino acids. This chain's CDR3 is CASSPFGGIDTDLFF. CDR3 coding DNA: TGTGCCAGCAGCCCCTTTGGGGGAATAGACACCGATTTGTTCTTC.

This clonotype was detected only once. This chain joins TRBV7-3 and TRBJ2-2; D is ambiguous. CDR1 and CDR2 (germline): SGHTA, FQGTGA. V was clipped by 2 bases and J by 3 bases, with 4 bases between them. The length of the CDR3 is 13 residues. The CDR3 loop reads CASSLDDTGELFF. The DNA for the CDR3 is TGTGCCAGCAGCTTAGACGACACCGGGGAGCTGTTTTTT.

This chain connects TRBV6-2 or TRBV6-3 to TRBJ2-5; D gene unclear. Trimming shortened V by 6 bases and J by 3 bases, and 5 bases separated the two germline ends. The CDR3 is made up of 11 amino acids. Looked up from germline, CDR1 is MNHEY and CDR2 is SVGEGT. CDR3 in amino acids: CASSRKETQYF. CDR3 nucleotide sequence: TGTGCCAGCAGCAGGAAAGAGACCCAGTACTTC.

The chain employs TRBV20-1 and TRBJ1-2, with D possibly matching TRBD1 (5 bases). The CDR3 sequence is 16 residues long. Germline V gene lookup returns CDR1 DFQATT and CDR2 SNEGSKA (reference sequence). Trimming took 1 base from V and 1 from J, leaving 16 bases between them. The CDR3 loop reads CSARADHRGVNYGYTF. The CDR3 DNA is TGCAGTGCTAGAGCTGATCACCGGGGGGTTAACTATGGCTACACCTTC.

This chain uses TRBV6-5 with TRBJ2-1, with 9 bases lining up with TRBD1. V was pared by 2 bases and J by 7 bases, with 12 bases of the junction left unmatched. CDR3 length equals 17 residues. Germline V lookup: CDR1 MNHEY, CDR2 SVGAGI. As DNA, the CDR3 is TGTGCCAGCAGTTACCACGGCTTGGGACAGGGACGAAATGAGCAGTTCTTC. Translated, it gives CASSYHGLGQGRNEQFF.

This chain joins TRBV30 and TRBJ2-4, with unresolved D. CDR1 and CDR2 (germline): GTSNPN, SVGIG (reference sequence). With 0 bases removed from V and 0 bases from J, the gap between germline ends came to 12 bases. This CDR3 spans 16 amino acids. CDR3 region: CAWSVGSPVAKNIQYF. The CDR3 DNA sequence: TGTGCCTGGAGTGTTGGCAGCCCCGTAGCCAAAAACATTCAGTACTTC.

The chain uses TRBV13 and TRBJ2-5, with TRBD1 identical over 8 bases. CDR1 and CDR2 from the germline V gene are PRHDT and FYEKMQ (reference sequence). The CDR3 runs to 15 residues. The V and J ends lost 5 bases and 2 bases, in that order; junction bases with no gene match: 7. The CDR3 nucleotides read TGTGCCAGCAGCGGACGGACAGGGACACAAGAGACCCAGTACTTC. Protein sequence: CASSGRTGTQETQYF.